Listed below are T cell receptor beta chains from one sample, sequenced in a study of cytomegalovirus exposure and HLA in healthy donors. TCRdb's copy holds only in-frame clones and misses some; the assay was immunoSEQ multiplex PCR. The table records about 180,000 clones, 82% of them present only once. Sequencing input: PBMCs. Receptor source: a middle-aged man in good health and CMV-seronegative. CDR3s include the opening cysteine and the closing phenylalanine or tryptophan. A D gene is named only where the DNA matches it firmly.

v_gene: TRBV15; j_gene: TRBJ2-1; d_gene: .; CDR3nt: TGTGCCACCAGAGCCCTAGGGGCGGGGTACAATGAGCAGTTCTTC; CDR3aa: CATRALGAGYNEQFF
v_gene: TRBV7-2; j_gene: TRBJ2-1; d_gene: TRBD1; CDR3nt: TGTGCCAGCAGCCCACGGGGGGGACAGGGGTTCTACAATGAGCAGTTCTTC; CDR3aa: CASSPRGGQGFYNEQFF
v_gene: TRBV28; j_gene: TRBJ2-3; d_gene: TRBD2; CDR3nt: TGTGCCAGCAGTTTACTACTTAGCGGGGGAACAGATACGCAGTATTTT; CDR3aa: CASSLLLSGGTDTQYF
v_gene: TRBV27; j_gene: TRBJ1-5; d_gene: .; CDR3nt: TGTGCCAGCAGTTTCATCGACAGTAATCAGCCCCAGCATTTT; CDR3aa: CASSFIDSNQPQHF
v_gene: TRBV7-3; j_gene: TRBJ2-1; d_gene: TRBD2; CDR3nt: TGTGCCAGCAGCCCGGGACTAGCGGGTATCAATGAGCAGTTCTTC; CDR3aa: CASSPGLAGINEQFF
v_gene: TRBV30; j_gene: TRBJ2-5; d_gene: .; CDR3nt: TGTGCCTGGAGTATTGGGGGGGGCTACAGGGAGACCCAGTACTTC; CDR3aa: CAWSIGGGYRETQYF
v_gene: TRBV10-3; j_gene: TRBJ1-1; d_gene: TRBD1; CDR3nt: TGTGCCATCAGTGAGTCGGGGACAGGGTGGGTCACTGAAGCTTTCTTT; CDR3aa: CAISESGTGWVTEAFF
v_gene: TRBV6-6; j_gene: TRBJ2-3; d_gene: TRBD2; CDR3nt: TGTGCCAGCAGTCCCGGGGGGGCCCGGACAGATACGCAGTATTTT; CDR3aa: CASSPGGARTDTQYF
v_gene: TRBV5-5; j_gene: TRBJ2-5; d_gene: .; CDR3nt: TGTGCCAGCAGCTTGGACAGAAACCAAGAGACCCAGTACTTC; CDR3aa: CASSLDRNQETQYF
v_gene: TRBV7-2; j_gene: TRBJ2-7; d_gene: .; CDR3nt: TGTGCCAGCAGCCCCCGGGGGAGCCTCTTCTCCTACGAGCAGTACTTC; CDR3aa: CASSPRGSLFSYEQYF
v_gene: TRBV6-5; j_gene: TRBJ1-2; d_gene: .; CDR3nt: TGTGCCAGCAGTTACGGGACTGATTTTAGCGGCTACACCTTC; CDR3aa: CASSYGTDFSGYTF